This T cell receptor (beta chain) derives from a study of blood T cells in healthy people across ages. Primers used in a second PCR of about 7 to 12 cycles were a sample-barcoded 5' primer and a J-beta primer mix. One entry per CDR3 protein results from TCRdb running MiXCR on the 5' RACE reads. This table has roughly 2 million distinct CDR3 sequences, around half appearing once. The junction had 8 bases not matched to a gene; V was cut back by 10 bases and J by 1 base. The CDR3 consists of 14 residues. Per the germline V gene, CDR1 is SGDLS and CDR2 is YYNGEE. Sequenced input: blood. The receptor's source is a woman aged 40 to 49 in good health. The chain employs TRBV9 and TRBJ2-5, with TRBD2 matching over 9 bases. The CDR3 sequence: CASSGGPPQETQYF. The CDR3 nucleotides read TGTGCCTCCAGCGGGGGGCCACCCCAAGAGACCCAGTACTTC.